The 24 T cell receptor beta chains listed next were all sequenced from one sample in a study of T cells after yellow fever vaccination. TCRdb reanalysed the 5' RACE reads using MiXCR and keeps one entry per CDR3 protein. Here the sample spans just under 600,000 distinct CDR3 sequences, approximately 13% being singletons. This specimen consisted of PBMCs, obtained on the day of the yellow fever booster vaccination. The source of these receptors is a man aged 25-45 years who received the YFV17D yellow fever vaccine.

This clonotype showed up just a few times. The gene calls are TRBV12-3 or TRBV12-4 and TRBJ2-7, with D hard to call. The CDR3 has 13 amino acids. Trimming cost V 4 bases and J 0 bases, with 7 bases left between them. The CDR3 spells CASSSYNSYEQYF. The CDR3 DNA reads as TGTGCCAGCAGTTCCTATAACTCCTACGAGCAGTACTTC.

The chain recombines TRBV5-1 with TRBJ2-2; a weak D match, TRBD1 (6 bases). CDR1 is SGHRS and CDR2 is YFSETQ in the germline V gene. The CDR3 is 14 residues long. V dropped 7 bases and J dropped 3 bases, with 13 bases sitting between them. CDR3 nucleotide sequence: TGCGCCAGCTGTCACAGGGACGACACCGGGGAGCTGTTTTTT. Protein product: CASCHRDDTGELFF.

This clonotype was recorded a few times. The V call is TRBV7-9, the J call TRBJ2-1, with a tentative D call TRBD2 (5 bases). In germline, CDR1 is SEHNR, CDR2 FQNEAQ (reference sequence). The germline V and J ends were trimmed by 3 bases and 5 bases, with 8 bases remaining between them. The CDR3 is made up of 13 amino acids. CDR3 amino acids: CASSFGLNNEQFF. The CDR3 bases are TGTGCCAGCAGCTTCGGACTGAACAATGAGCAGTTCTTC.

This clonotype was detected only a few times. J is TRBJ2-5 and V is TRBV21-1. TRBV21-1 has pseudogene status. There are 15 residues in the CDR3. The CDR3 region is CASSKKRGVQETQYF. The CDR3 DNA follows: TGTGCCAGCAGCAAGAAACGGGGGGTCCAAGAGACCCAGTACTTC.

The V call is TRBV15, the J call TRBJ2-4; TRBD2 might be the D (6 bases). V was trimmed by 8 bases and J by 8 bases, leaving 19 bases between them. This CDR3 is built from 14 residues. CDR1 is LNHNV and CDR2 is YYDKDF in the germline V gene (reference sequence). This CDR3 is CATGFGGRLDIQYF. As DNA, the CDR3 is TGTGCCACCGGATTCGGGGGACGTTTGGACATTCAGTACTTC.

This clonotype was detected a few times. This chain joins TRBV2 and TRBJ2-4; 7 bases align to TRBD2. J lost 8 bases, V lost 7 bases, and 5 bases had no gene match. The length of the CDR3 is 12 residues. Per the germline V gene, CDR1 is SNHLY and CDR2 is FYNNEI. Here the CDR3 reads CASTWGGHIQYF. The CDR3 DNA is TGTGCCAGCACCTGGGGAGGGCACATTCAGTACTTC. Complete variable domain (other parts from reference TRBV2 and TRBJ2-4): EPEVTQTPSHQVTQMGQEVILRCVPISNHLYFYWYRQILGQKVEFLVSFYNNEISEKSEIFDDQFSVERPDGSNFTLKIRSTKLEDSAMYFCASTWGGHIQYFGAGTRLSVL.

The gene calls are TRBV29-1 and TRBJ1-2, with a possible D match to TRBD1 (5 bases). Trimming left V 6 bases short and J 8 bases short, with 16 bases between. This CDR3 contains 12 residues. The germline V gene has CDR1 SQVTM and CDR2 ANQGSEA. Here the CDR3 DNA reads TGCAGCGTAGGGTTTTGGGGGACCGGCTACACCTTC. Amino acid sequence: CSVGFWGTGYTF.

This clonotype has just a few counts. V and J are TRBV5-1 and TRBJ1-1; TRBD1 matches at 7 bases. The CDR3 sequence is 13 residues long. Trimming removed 4 bases from V and 6 bases from J; junction bases left unmatched: 6. CDR1 and CDR2 from the germline V gene are SGHRS and YFSETQ. In nucleotides, the CDR3 is TGCGCCAGCAGCGCGACAGGGTCCCCTGAAGCTTTCTTT. Protein product: CASSATGSPEAFF.

This clonotype was picked up a small number of times. This chain joins TRBV5-1 and TRBJ2-3; 11 bases line up with TRBD1. The CDR3 covers 14 residues. The V gene end was trimmed by 2 bases and the J gene end by 6 bases; junction bases not matched to a gene: 2. Germline CDR1 SGHRS, CDR2 YFSETQ. Here the CDR3 reads CASSFRDRGDTQYF. CDR3 sequence (DNA): TGCGCCAGCAGCTTCCGGGACAGGGGGGATACGCAGTATTTT.

The chain carries TRBV9 and TRBJ2-7; no firm D call. The CDR3 has 14 residues. The ends were cut back, 0 bases at V and 0 bases at J, with 7 bases in the middle. Germline V lookup: CDR1 SGDLS, CDR2 YYNGEE. The CDR3 nucleotides are TGTGCCAGCAGCGTAGGGCAGCTCTCCTACGAGCAGTACTTC. It codes for CASSVGQLSYEQYF.

This chain connects TRBV27 to TRBJ2-5; 8 bases agree with TRBD1. Germline CDR1 MNHEY, CDR2 SMNVEV (reference sequence). The CDR3 is 15 residues long. Trimming removed 2 bases from V and 5 bases from J; junction bases left unmatched: 7. The CDR3 nucleotides are TGTGCCAGCAGTTTAGCGGACAGGGCGGGGGAGACCCAGTACTTC. Translating it yields CASSLADRAGETQYF.

The V and J genes are TRBV7-2 and TRBJ1-2; the D gene is possibly TRBD1 (5 bases). The CDR3 is made up of 15 amino acids. V dropped 5 bases and J dropped 0 bases, with 13 bases sitting between them. Per the germline V gene, CDR1 is SGHTA and CDR2 is FQGNSA. The CDR3: CASSARQRTNYGYTF. CDR3 bases: TGTGCCAGCAGCGCCCGACAGAGGACTAACTATGGCTACACCTTC.

The chain links TRBV19 to TRBJ2-1; 9 bases are shared with TRBD1. CDR1 LNHDA and CDR2 SQIVND come from the germline V gene (reference sequence). The V segment lost 7 bases and the J segment 8 bases; nucleotides outside the gene matches: 9. This CDR3 region has 14 residues. CDR3 region: CASTRQGEEYEQFF. The CDR3 bases are TGTGCCAGTACGAGACAGGGGGAAGAGTATGAGCAGTTCTTC.

The rearrangement uses TRBV28 and TRBJ1-1; no clear D. Germline V gene lookup returns CDR1 MDHEN and CDR2 SYDVKM. The CDR3 is 13 amino acids. Trimming took off 4 bases at V and 5 bases at J, with 11 bases between the two ends. The CDR3 reads CASSSPGETEAFF. The DNA for the CDR3 is TGTGCCAGCAGTTCCCCCGGGGAGACTGAAGCTTTCTTT.

This clonotype was counted between two and nine times. This chain connects TRBV7-6 to TRBJ2-1; D may be TRBD2 (7 bases). Trimming stripped 8 bases from V and 2 bases from J, with 19 bases between. The CDR3 sequence is 16 residues long. Germline V gives CDR1 SGHVS, CDR2 FNYEAQ. The CDR3 protein is CASATGGGKTYNEQFF. The CDR3, as DNA: TGTGCCAGCGCAACGGGGGGCGGGAAGACCTACAATGAGCAGTTCTTC. Drawing the rest from reference TRBV7-6 and TRBJ2-1, the complete variable domain is GAGVSQSPRYKVTKRGQDVALRCDPISGHVSLYWYRQALGQGPEFLTYFNYEAQQDKSGLPNDRFSAERPEGSISTLTIQRTEQRDSAMYRCASATGGGKTYNEQFFGPGTRLTVL.

This clonotype was seen more than once but under ten times. The rearrangement uses TRBV29-1 and TRBJ2-5; 7 bases agree with TRBD2. This CDR3 contains 18 residues. V shed 1 base and J 1 base; nucleotides not matched to a gene: 15. Germline V gives CDR1 SQVTM, CDR2 ANQGSEA. The DNA for the CDR3 is TGCAGCGTTGAAGCCACGAGAAGCGGGGTAATTGGCCAAGAGACCCAGTACTTC. Amino acid sequence: CSVEATRSGVIGQETQYF.

In regard to this clonotype: A much more abundant neighbour one base away suggests this may be a read error. The chain couples TRBV12-3 or TRBV12-4 to TRBJ2-4, with D possibly TRBD2 on 6 matching bases. V was shortened by 2 bases and J by 7 bases, with 12 bases between the two germline ends. This CDR3 is built from 14 residues. The CDR3 protein is CASSLKAGGNIQYF. In DNA, the CDR3 is TGTGCCAGCAGTTTAAAAGCGGGCGGGAACATTCAGTACTTC.

Concerning this clonotype: A junction end diverges from the germline sequence, so it may reflect a read error. This sequence joins TRBV6-6 and TRBJ2-1; TRBD1 matches at 8 bases. The CDR3 has 12 amino acids. Germline CDR1 and CDR2: MNHNY and SVGAGI (reference sequence). The CDR3 loop reads CANSDRENEQFF. DNA for the CDR3: TGCGCCAATTCGGACAGGGAAAATGAGCAGTTCTTC.

There are a few counts of this clonotype. V and J are TRBV20-1 and TRBJ1-5; 9 bases are a match to TRBD1. Germline V gives CDR1 DFQATT, CDR2 SNEGSKA (reference sequence). The trim removed 5 bases at V and 4 bases at J, leaving 3 bases unmatched. The CDR3 totals 13 residues. The CDR3 loop reads CSAQTGGNQPQHF. Here the CDR3 DNA reads TGCAGTGCTCAGACAGGGGGAAATCAGCCCCAGCATTTT.

CDR3 in amino acids: CATSRDTSGNEQYF. DNA for the CDR3: TGTGCCACCAGCAGAGATACGTCAGGGAACGAGCAGTACTTC. The chain has TRBV15 and TRBJ2-7, with D possibly matching TRBD1 (5 bases). The CDR3 has 14 amino acids. Between the trimmed V and J ends, which lost 0 bases and 5 bases, there was a span of 11 bases. Germline V gene sequence: CDR1 LNHNV, CDR2 YYDKDF (reference sequence).

With regard to this clonotype: The junction departs from germline at one end; a sequencing error may be responsible. The CDR3 is CASSPRRSWTEQFF. CDR3 in DNA: TGTGCTAGCAGCCCTAGACGGAGCTGGACTGAGCAGTTCTTC. The V call is TRBV7-7, the J call TRBJ2-1; D is uncertain. CDR1 and CDR2 (germline): SSHAT, FNYEAQ (reference sequence). The CDR3 loop spans 14 amino acids.

The table lists this clonotype with a few counts. The gene calls are TRBV5-1 and TRBJ1-1; tentatively, D is TRBD1 (5 bases). CDR1 SGHRS and CDR2 YFSETQ come from the germline V gene. CDR3 length: 13 residues. The V end was cut by 3 bases, the J end by 8 bases, with 14 bases between. CDR3 loop: CASSSDGGYEAFF. CDR3 in DNA: TGCGCCAGCAGCTCTGATGGGGGGTACGAAGCTTTCTTT.

This clonotype has a handful of counts. This chain uses TRBV20-1 with TRBJ2-2, with D perhaps TRBD2 (7 bases). Trimming shortened V by 6 bases and J by 4 bases, and 21 bases separated the two germline ends. In germline, CDR1 is DFQATT, CDR2 SNEGSKA (reference sequence). This CDR3 has 16 residues. Written as DNA, the CDR3 is TGCAGTGCCCAAGGGGGGGGCCGCAGAGTCACCGGGGAGCTGTTTTTT. Its translation is CSAQGGGRRVTGELFF.

This chain joins TRBV5-5 and TRBJ2-1; 15 bases are a match to TRBD2. The V gene end was trimmed by 1 base and the J gene end by 8 bases; junction bases not matched to a gene: 1. CDR1 SGHKS and CDR2 YYEKEE come from the germline V gene (reference sequence). The CDR3 is 15 residues long. The CDR3 is CASSLWTSGRDEQFF. The CDR3, as DNA: TGTGCCAGCAGCTTGTGGACTAGCGGGAGGGATGAGCAGTTCTTC.